This T cell receptor (beta chain) was recovered during a study of blood T cell repertoires in COVID-19. The CDR3 has 14 residues. Trimming took 5 bases from V and 0 from J, leaving 12 bases between them. The germline CDR1 and CDR2 sequences are GTSNPN and SVGIG (reference sequence). Libraries were prepared by immunoSEQ multiplex PCR; TCRdb keeps only in-frame clonotypes and omits some of them. The top ten clones hold approximately 9% of a sample with roughly 140,000 clones, about 84% of them seen once. The V and J genes are TRBV30 and TRBJ2-3; TRBD2 might be the D (6 bases). The sequence derives from an elderly woman in a cohort sampled during active or convalescent COVID-19. The sample taken for sequencing was peripheral blood. CDR3: CAWASGLSTDTQYF. The CDR3 bases are TGTGCCTGGGCTTCGGGACTCAGCACAGATACGCAGTATTTT.